A single sample gave rise to the 11 T cell receptor beta chains below, sequenced in a study of blood T cell repertoires in COVID-19. Assay used: immunoSEQ multiplex PCR; TCRdb lists only in-frame clones, some missing. In the table there are a few hundred thousand clones, 75% to 85% of which are singletons. Sample: peripheral blood. The receptors stem from a man aged 45 to 65 with active or convalescent COVID-19.

J is TRBJ2-1 and V is TRBV2; 13 bases map to TRBD2. J gave up 7 bases and V 6 bases, and 6 bases lay outside the gene matches. Germline lookup yields CDR1 SNHLY and CDR2 FYNNEI. The CDR3 runs 15 residues. As DNA, the CDR3 is TGTGCCAGCAGGGGGACTAGCGGGATAGGGAATGAGCAGTTCTTC. Translation: CASRGTSGIGNEQFF.

V is TRBV5-4 and J is TRBJ2-1; 11 nucleotides agree with TRBD2. The V gene's germline CDR1 is SGHNT and CDR2 YYREEE (reference sequence). The CDR3 has 15 residues. J gave up 13 bases and V 3 bases, and 12 bases lay outside the gene matches. The CDR3 is CASSSEGLAARGQFF. The CDR3 bases are TGTGCCAGCAGCTCCGAGGGACTAGCGGCAAGAGGACAGTTCTTC.

The gene calls are TRBV6-5 and TRBJ2-7; D is perhaps TRBD2 (6 bases). Germline CDR1 reads MNHEY; CDR2 reads SVGAGI. Trimming took 0 bases from V and 4 from J, leaving 13 bases between them. The CDR3 loop spans 15 amino acids. The CDR3 protein is CASSYSGSGSYEQYF. The CDR3 DNA reads as TGTGCCAGCAGTTACTCAGGTAGCGGAAGTTACGAGCAGTACTTC.

The chain employs TRBV6-6 and TRBJ2-3; 9 bases are shared with TRBD2. The V gene's germline CDR1 is MNHNY and CDR2 SVGAGI (reference sequence). With V trimmed by 2 bases and J by 3 bases, 6 bases remained unmatched. The CDR3 contains 16 residues. The CDR3 DNA sequence: TGTGCCAGCAGTTACGCGGGAGGGATCGGAACAGATACGCAGTATTTT. Its protein is CASSYAGGIGTDTQYF.

The chain couples TRBV28 to TRBJ2-7, with D tentatively TRBD2 (6 bases). CDR3 length equals 14 residues. V lost 7 bases and J 6 bases, leaving 19 bases between the germline ends. Per germline, CDR1 MDHEN and CDR2 SYDVKM. This chain's CDR3 is CASTPSAGSAEQYF. CDR3 in DNA: TGTGCCAGCACCCCGTCTGCGGGGTCCGCCGAGCAGTACTTC.

This clone was seen a few times. The chain links TRBV4-1 to TRBJ2-7; 8 nucleotides agree with TRBD1. V shed 2 bases and J 2 bases; nucleotides not matched to a gene: 8. Germline-derived CDR1 and CDR2 are MGHRA and YSYEKL. The CDR3 sequence is 16 residues long. CDR3 sequence (DNA): TGCGCCAGCAGCCAACCCACCTGGACAGGGACCTACGAGCAGTACTTC. This sequence encodes CASSQPTWTGTYEQYF.

The CDR3 spells CASSKSGTGTNSPLHF. The CDR3 DNA reads TGTGCCAGCAGCAAATCCGGGACAGGGACGAATTCACCCCTCCACTTT. V and J are TRBV7-9 and TRBJ1-6; 9 bases are a match to TRBD1. The CDR3 has 16 residues. V lost 5 bases, J lost 7 bases, and 9 bases stayed unmatched. CDR1 SEHNR and CDR2 FQNEAQ come from the germline V gene (reference sequence). Together with reference TRBV7-9 and TRBJ1-6, the CDR3 gives the full variable domain: DTGVSQNPRHKITKRGQNVTFRCDPISEHNRLYWYRQTLGQGPEFLTYFQNEAQLEKSRLLSDRFSAERPKGSFSTLEIQRTEQGDSAMYLCASSKSGTGTNSPLHFGNGTRLTVT.

The chain links TRBV6-5 to TRBJ2-2; maybe TRBD2 (6 bases). The length of the CDR3 is 14 residues. The V and J ends lost 6 bases and 5 bases respectively, with 13 bases between them. Germline V gene data show CDR1 as MNHEY and CDR2 as SVGAGI. The CDR3 DNA reads TGTGCCAGCAGACGGGACTTCAAAACCGGGGAGCTGTTTTTT. It is translated as CASRRDFKTGELFF.

The rearrangement links TRBV12-3 or TRBV12-4 to TRBJ2-7; 8 bases are a match to TRBD1. Trimming at V came to 3 bases and at J to 6 bases, leaving 4 bases not matched to a gene. The CDR3 runs 13 residues. CDR3 loop: CASSFGTGGEQYF. CDR3 DNA: TGTGCCAGCAGTTTTGGGACAGGTGGCGAGCAGTACTTC.

This chain uses TRBV7-2 with TRBJ2-5; TRBD2 agrees at 12 bases. This CDR3 region has 15 residues. Germline V gene data show CDR1 as SGHTA and CDR2 as FQGNSA. V trimming: 3 bases; J trimming: 4 bases; junction bases outside the gene matches: 3. The chain's CDR3 is CASSLTSGRRETQYF. CDR3 DNA: TGTGCCAGCAGCTTGACTAGCGGGAGAAGAGAGACCCAGTACTTC.

The chain recombines TRBV5-1 with TRBJ2-3; 11 nucleotides align to TRBD1. The ends lost 4 bases at V and 4 bases at J; junction bases unmatched: 2. The CDR3 contains 14 residues. CDR1 and CDR2 from the germline V gene are SGHRS and YFSETQ. The CDR3 spells CASSRTGGADTQYF. The CDR3 region has the DNA TGCGCCAGCAGCCGGACAGGGGGCGCAGATACGCAGTATTTT.